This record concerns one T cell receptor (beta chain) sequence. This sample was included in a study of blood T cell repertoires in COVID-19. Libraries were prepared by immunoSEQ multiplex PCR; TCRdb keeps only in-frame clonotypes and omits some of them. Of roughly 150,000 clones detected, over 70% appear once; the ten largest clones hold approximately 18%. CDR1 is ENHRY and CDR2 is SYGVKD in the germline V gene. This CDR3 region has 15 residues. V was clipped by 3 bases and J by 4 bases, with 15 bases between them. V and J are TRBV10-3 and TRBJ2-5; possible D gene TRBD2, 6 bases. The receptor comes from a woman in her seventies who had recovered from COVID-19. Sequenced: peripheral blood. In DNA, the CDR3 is TGTGCCATCAGTGACTCGCGGGGAGGCCCAGAGACCCAGTACTTC. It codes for CAISDSRGGPETQYF.